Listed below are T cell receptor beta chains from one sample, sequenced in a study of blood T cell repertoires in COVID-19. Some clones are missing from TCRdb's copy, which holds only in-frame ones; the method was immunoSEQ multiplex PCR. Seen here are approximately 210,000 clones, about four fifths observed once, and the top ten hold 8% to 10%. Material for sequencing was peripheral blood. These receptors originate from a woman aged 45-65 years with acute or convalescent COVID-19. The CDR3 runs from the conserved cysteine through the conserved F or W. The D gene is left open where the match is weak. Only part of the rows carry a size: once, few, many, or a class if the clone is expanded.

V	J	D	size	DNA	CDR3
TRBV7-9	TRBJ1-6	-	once	TGTGCCAGCAGCTCAGTGAACGCACCCCTCCACTTT	CASSSVNAPLHF
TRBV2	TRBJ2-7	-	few	TGTGCCAGCAGTCAATTTCCTGGCCGCTCCTACGAGCAGTACTTC	CASSQFPGRSYEQYF
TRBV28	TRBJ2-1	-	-	TGTGCCAGCAGTTCCCGCAGGGGATACAATGAGCAGTTCTTC	CASSSRRGYNEQFF
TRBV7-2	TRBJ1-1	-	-	TGTGCCAGCAGCTTAGGAGGTAGATCGGGGGCTTTCTTT	CASSLGGRSGAFF
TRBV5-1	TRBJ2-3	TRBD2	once	TGCGCCAGCAGCTTGGTTTCTAGCGGACCCACAGATACGCAGTATTTT	CASSLVSSGPTDTQYF
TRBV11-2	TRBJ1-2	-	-	TGTGCCAGCAGCTTAGTTCTTTCATGGGAGGGCTACACCTTC	CASSLVLSWEGYTF
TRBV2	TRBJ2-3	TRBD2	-	TGTGCCAGCAAAAGCGGGAGGGGGGATACGCAGTATTTT	CASKSGRGDTQYF
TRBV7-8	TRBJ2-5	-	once	TGTGCCAGCTGCAGGGGGGCTAGCGGGCAGGAGACCCAGTACTTC	CASCRGASGQETQYF
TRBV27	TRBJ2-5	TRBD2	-	TGTGCCAGCAGTTCCCGGACTAGCGGGCAAGAGACCCAGTACTTC	CASSSRTSGQETQYF
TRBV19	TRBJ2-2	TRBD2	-	TGTGCCAGTAGTATCGGTCTAGCGGGTCCTCGGACCGGGGAGCTGTTTTTT	CASSIGLAGPRTGELFF
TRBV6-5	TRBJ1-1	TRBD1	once	TGTGCCAGCAGTTATAGAACAGGGGTCGGGACTGAAGCTTTCTTT	CASSYRTGVGTEAFF
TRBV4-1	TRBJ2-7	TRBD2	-	TGCGCCAGCAGCCAAGTAGTCACTAGCGGGAGGGCTTTACCGGGGGAGCAGTACTTC	CASSQVVTSGRALPGEQYF
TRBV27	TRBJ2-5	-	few	TGTGCCAGCAGTCAGGAGGGATCGGAGACCCAGTACTTC	CASSQEGSETQYF
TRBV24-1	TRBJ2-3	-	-	TGTGCCACCAGTCAGGGGCATAGCACAGATACGCAGTATTTT	CATSQGHSTDTQYF
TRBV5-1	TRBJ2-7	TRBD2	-	TGCGCCAGCAGCCTCTTAGGACTAGCGATAGGCGAGCAGTACTTC	CASSLLGLAIGEQYF
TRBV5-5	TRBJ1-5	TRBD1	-	TGTGCCAGCAGCGCCGCCGGGACAGGGATAAATCAGCCCCAGCATTTT	CASSAAGTGINQPQHF
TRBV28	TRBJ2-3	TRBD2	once	TGTGCCAGCAGAACTAGCGGGAGACAGTATTTT	CASRTSGRQYF
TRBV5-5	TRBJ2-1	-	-	TGTGCCAGCAGCTTAGGAGCCCCGCCGGGCAATGAGCAGTTCTTC	CASSLGAPPGNEQFF
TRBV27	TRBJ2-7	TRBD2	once	TGTGCCAGCAAAAGACTAGCGGGAGAAGGAGAGCAGTACTTC	CASKRLAGEGEQYF